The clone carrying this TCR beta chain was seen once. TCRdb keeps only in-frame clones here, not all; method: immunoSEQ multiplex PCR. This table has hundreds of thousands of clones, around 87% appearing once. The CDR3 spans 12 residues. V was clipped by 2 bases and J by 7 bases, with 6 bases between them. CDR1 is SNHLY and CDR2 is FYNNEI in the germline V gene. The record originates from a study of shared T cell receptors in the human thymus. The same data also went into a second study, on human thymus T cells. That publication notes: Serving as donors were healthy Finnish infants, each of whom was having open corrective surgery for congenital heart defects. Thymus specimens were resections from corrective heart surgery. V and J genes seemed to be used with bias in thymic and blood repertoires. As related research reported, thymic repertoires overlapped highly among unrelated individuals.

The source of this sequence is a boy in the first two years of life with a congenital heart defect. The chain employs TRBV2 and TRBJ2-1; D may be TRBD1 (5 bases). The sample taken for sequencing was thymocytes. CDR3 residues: CASSEPGNEQFF. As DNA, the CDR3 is TGTGCCAGCAGTGAACCAGGGAATGAGCAGTTCTTC.